The entry below describes one T cell receptor (beta chain). The target antigen is unknown. Trimming left V 0 bases short and J 15 bases short, with 18 bases between. CDR3 length: 14 amino acids. Germline CDR1 GTSNPN, CDR2 SVGIG (reference sequence). PBMCs were obtained from approximately 10 ml fresh peripheral blood. Researchers amplified the TCR beta CDR3 regions from RNA transcripts. HTBI primers were employed in a first-round RT-PCR of the TCR CDR3. TCRdb independently ran MiXCR on the multiplex PCR reads; one entry per CDR3 protein. Among approximately 620,000 distinct CDR3 sequences listed, approximately 16% were seen once. This specimen comes from a study of T cells in Graves' hyperthyroidism and ophthalmopathy. Study-wide points: Appearing also in blood were most of the thyroid clonotypes expanded above 0.001.

The receptor was isolated from a woman in her thirties or forties with Graves' ophthalmopathy. The sample consisted of blood. The chain employs TRBV30 and TRBJ1-6, with D hard to call. CDR3 loop: CAWSVDGLPMLLHF. CDR3 in DNA: TGTGCCTGGAGTGTAGACGGGCTCCCAATGCTCCTCCACTTT.